This paragraph covers one T cell receptor (beta chain) sequence. The assay was immunoSEQ multiplex PCR, and TCRdb's table has in-frame clones only and misses some. Here the sample spans some 170,000 clones, roughly 80% being singletons. V lost 4 bases to trimming and J lost 8 bases; unmatched junction nucleotides: 11. Germline V gives CDR1 SGHVS, CDR2 FNYEAQ. This CDR3 is built from 16 residues. The sample is drawn from a study of blood T cell repertoires in COVID-19. The sequence was obtained from a woman aged 50 to 65 who had recovered from COVID-19. The chain couples TRBV7-6 to TRBJ1-4; 9 positions agree with TRBD1. Sequenced input: PBMCs or T cells enriched from blood (not recorded which). The CDR3 coding sequence is TGTGCCAGCAGCTCCTCTACGGGGACAGGGAGGGAAAAACTGTTTTTT. It encodes CASSSSTGTGREKLFF.